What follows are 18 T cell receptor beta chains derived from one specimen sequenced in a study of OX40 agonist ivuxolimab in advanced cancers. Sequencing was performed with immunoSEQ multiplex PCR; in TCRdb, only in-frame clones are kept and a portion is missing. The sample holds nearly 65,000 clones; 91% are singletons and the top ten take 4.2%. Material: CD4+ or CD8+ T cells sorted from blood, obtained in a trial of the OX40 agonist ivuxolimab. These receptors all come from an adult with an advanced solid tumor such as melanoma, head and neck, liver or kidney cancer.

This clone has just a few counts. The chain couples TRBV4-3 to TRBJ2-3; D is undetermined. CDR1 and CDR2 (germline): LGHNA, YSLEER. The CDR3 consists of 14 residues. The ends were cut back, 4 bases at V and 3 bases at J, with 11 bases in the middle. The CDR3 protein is CASSPLGWTDTQYF. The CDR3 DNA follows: TGCGCCAGCAGCCCTCTCGGATGGACAGATACGCAGTATTTT.

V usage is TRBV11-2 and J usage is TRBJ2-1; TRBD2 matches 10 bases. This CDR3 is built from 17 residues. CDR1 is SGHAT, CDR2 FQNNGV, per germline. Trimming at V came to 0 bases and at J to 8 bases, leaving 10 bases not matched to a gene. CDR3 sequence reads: CASSLDPSGSEADEQFF. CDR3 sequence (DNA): TGTGCCAGCAGCTTAGATCCTAGCGGGAGTGAGGCCGATGAGCAGTTCTTC.

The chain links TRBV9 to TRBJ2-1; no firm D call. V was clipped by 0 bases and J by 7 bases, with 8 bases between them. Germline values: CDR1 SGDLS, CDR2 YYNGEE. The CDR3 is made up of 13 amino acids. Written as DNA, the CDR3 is TGTGCCAGCAGCGTAGGACTCAGTAATGAGCAGTTCTTC. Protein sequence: CASSVGLSNEQFF.

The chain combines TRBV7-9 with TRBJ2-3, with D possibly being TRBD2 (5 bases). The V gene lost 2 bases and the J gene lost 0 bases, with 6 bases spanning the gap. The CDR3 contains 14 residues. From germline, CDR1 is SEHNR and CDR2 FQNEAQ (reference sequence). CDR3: CASSLWTSTDTQYF. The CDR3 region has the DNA TGTGCCAGCAGCTTATGGACTAGCACAGATACGCAGTATTTT.

The CDR3: CASSSGTGPYSNQPQHF. CDR3 DNA sequence: TGTGCCAGCAGTTCCGGGACAGGGCCTTATAGCAATCAGCCCCAGCATTTT. The chain employs TRBV27 and TRBJ1-5, with TRBD1 matching 9 bases. The CDR3 runs to 17 residues. In germline, CDR1 is MNHEY, CDR2 SMNVEV (reference sequence). J lost 0 bases, V lost 4 bases, and 7 bases had no gene match.

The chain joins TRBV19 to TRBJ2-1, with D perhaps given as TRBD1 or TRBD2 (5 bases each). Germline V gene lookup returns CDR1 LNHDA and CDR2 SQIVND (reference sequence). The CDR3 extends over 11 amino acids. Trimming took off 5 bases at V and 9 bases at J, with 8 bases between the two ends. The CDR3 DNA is TGTGCCAGTAGTTGGGGGTTTGAGCAGTTCTTC. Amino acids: CASSWGFEQFF.

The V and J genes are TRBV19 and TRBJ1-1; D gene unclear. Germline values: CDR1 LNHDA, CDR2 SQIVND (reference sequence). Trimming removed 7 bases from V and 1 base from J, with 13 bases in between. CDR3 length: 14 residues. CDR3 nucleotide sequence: TGTGCCAGTACGGTGGCAGGAGGGAACACTGAAGCTTTCTTT. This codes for CASTVAGGNTEAFF.

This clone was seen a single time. In DNA, the CDR3 is TGTGCCACCGGACCGGGGGGAGACACCATATATTTT. It yields the protein CATGPGGDTIYF. The V call is TRBV19, the J call TRBJ1-3; perhaps TRBD1 as D (5 bases). CDR3 size: 12 residues. Germline-derived CDR1 and CDR2 are LNHDA and SQIVND (reference sequence). V was shortened by 10 bases and J by 8 bases, with 15 bases between the two germline ends.

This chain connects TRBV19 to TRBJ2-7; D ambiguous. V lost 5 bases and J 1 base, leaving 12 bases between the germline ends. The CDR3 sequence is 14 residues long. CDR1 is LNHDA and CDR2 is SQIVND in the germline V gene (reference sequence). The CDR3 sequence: CASSESGSSYEQYF. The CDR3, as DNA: TGTGCCAGTAGTGAATCCGGGTCGTCCTACGAGCAGTACTTC.

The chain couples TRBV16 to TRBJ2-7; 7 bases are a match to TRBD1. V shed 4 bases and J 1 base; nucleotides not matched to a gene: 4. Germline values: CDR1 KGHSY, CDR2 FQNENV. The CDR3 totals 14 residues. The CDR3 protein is CASSPTGDSYEQYV. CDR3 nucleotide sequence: TGTGCCAGCAGCCCTACAGGGGATTCCTACGAGCAGTACGTC.

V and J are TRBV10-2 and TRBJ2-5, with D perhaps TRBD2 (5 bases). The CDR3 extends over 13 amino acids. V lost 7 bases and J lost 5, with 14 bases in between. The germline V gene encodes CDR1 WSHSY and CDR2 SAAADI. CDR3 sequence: CASIGGGMETQYF. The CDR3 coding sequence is TGCGCCAGCATTGGAGGCGGAATGGAGACCCAGTACTTC.

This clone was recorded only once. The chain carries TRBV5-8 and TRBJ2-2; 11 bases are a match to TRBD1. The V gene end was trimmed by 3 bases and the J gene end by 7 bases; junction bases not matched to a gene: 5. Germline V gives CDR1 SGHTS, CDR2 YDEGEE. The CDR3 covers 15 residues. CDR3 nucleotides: TGTGCCAGCAGCTCCGGGACAGGGGGTGTCGGGGAGCTGTTTTTT. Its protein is CASSSGTGGVGELFF.

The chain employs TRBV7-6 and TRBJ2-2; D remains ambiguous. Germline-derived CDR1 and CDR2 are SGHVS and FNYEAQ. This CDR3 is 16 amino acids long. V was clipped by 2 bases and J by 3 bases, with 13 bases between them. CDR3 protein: CASSLLPGADTGELFF. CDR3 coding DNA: TGTGCCAGCAGCTTACTACCGGGCGCCGACACCGGGGAGCTGTTTTTT.

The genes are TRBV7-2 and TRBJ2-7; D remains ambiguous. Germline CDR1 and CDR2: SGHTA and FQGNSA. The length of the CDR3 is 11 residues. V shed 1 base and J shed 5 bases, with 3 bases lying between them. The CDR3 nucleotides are TGTGCCAGCAGCTTAGTCCACGAGCAGTACTTC. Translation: CASSLVHEQYF.

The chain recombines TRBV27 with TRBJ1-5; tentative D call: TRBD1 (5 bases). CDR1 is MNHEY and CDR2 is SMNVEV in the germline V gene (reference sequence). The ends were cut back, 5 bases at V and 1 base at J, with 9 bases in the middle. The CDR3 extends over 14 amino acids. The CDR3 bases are TGTGCCAGCAGTCCGGGACGGAGCAATCAGCCCCAGCATTTT. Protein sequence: CASSPGRSNQPQHF.

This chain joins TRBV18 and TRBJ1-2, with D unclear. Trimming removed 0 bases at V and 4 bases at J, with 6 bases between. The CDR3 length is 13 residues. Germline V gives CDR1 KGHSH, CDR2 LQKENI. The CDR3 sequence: CASSPPGVYGYTF. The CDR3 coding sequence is TGTGCCAGCTCACCACCTGGGGTCTATGGCTACACCTTC.

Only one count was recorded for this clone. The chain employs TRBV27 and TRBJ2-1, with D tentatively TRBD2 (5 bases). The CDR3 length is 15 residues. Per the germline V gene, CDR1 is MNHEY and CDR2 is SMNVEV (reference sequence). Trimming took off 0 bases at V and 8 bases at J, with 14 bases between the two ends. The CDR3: CASSLSYGGGYEQFF. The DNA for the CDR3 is TGTGCCAGCAGTTTATCGTATGGAGGCGGTTATGAGCAGTTCTTC.

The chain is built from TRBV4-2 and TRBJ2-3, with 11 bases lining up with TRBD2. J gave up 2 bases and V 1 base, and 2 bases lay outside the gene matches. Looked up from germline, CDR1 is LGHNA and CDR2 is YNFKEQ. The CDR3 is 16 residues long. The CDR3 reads CASSQVLAGATDTQYF. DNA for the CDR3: TGTGCCAGCAGCCAAGTACTAGCGGGGGCCACAGATACGCAGTATTTT.